Described below is a single TCR beta chain sequence and its context. The antigen remains unidentified. This sample is drawn from a study of Graves' ophthalmopathy and Graves' hyperthyroidism. CDR1 and CDR2 from the germline V gene are SQVTM and ANQGSEA. V was clipped by 7 bases and J by 4 bases, with 13 bases between them. CDR3 length equals 12 residues. RNA served as the template for amplifying TCR beta CDR3 regions. Scientists carried out first-round RT-PCR using HTBI primers and then a second-round multiplex PCR. Via MiXCR, TCRdb re-called the multiplex PCR reads, giving one row per CDR3 protein. The sample holds 620,000 or so distinct CDR3 sequences, 20% to 25% seen once. Study-wide results and caveats: Ophthalmopathy and stable hyperthyroidism were discriminated by a 13-signature model, with roughly 88% sensitivity and 70% to 84% specificity.

The study recruited hyperthyroidism patients aged 18 to 65 who were newly diagnosed, under 2 months' duration. Orbital computed tomography, thyroid ultrasound, TRAb, serum thyroxine and clinical symptoms formed the basis of diagnosis. The source of the PBMCs was over 8.5 ml of fresh peripheral blood. The sequenced sample consisted of peripheral blood. The receptor was isolated from a woman aged 18-29 years with stable Graves' hyperthyroidism. Some clones in this sample may be carry-over from other donors' samples. This rearrangement joins TRBV29-1 to TRBJ1-2; D is undetermined. CDR3 loop: CSAFGVGYGYTF. Here the CDR3 DNA reads TGCAGCGCCTTTGGTGTTGGCTATGGCTACACCTTC.